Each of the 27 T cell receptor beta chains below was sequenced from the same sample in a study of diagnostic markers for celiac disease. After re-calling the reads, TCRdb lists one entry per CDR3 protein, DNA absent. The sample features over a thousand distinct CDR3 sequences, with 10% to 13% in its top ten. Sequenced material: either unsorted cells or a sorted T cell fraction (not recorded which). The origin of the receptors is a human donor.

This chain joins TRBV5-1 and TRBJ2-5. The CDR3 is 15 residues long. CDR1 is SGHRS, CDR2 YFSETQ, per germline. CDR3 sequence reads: CASSLENSLGETQYF. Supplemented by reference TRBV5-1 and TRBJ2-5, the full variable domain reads KAGVTQTPRYLIKTRGQQVTLSCSPISGHRSVSWYQQTPGQGLQFLFEYFSETQRNKGNFPGRFSGRQFSNSRSEMNVSTLELGDSALYLCASSLENSLGETQYFGPGTRLLVL.

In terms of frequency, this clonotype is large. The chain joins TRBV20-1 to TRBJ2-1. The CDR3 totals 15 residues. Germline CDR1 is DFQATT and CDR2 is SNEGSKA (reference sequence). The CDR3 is CSAMVGTPTYNEQFF.

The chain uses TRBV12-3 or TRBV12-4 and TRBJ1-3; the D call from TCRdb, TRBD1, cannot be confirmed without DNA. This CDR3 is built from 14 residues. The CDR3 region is CATLGQGAQNTIYF.

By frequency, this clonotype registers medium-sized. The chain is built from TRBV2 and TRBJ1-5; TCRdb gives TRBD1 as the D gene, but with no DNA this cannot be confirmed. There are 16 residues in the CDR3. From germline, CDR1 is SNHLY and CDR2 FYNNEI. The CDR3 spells CASRGTGAQINQPQHF.

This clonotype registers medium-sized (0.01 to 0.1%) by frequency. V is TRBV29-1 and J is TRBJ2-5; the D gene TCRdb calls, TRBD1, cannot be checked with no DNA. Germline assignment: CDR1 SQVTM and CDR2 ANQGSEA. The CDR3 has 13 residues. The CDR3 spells CSLRQGAGETQYF.

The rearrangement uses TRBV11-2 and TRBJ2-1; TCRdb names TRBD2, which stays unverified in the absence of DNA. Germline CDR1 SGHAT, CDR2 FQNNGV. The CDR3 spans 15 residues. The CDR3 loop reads CASSFGRGSYNEQFF.

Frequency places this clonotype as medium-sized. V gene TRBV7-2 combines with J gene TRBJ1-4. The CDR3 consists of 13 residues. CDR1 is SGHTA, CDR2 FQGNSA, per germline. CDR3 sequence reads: CASSLGRGEKLFF.

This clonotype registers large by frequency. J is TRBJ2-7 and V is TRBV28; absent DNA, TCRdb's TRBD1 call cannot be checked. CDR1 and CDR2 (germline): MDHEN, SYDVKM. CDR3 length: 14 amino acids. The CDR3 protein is CASSWGPDSYEQYF.

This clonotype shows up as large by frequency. The CDR3 protein is CASSYGGNTGELFF. The V call is TRBV27, the J call TRBJ2-2. Germline V gene data show CDR1 as MNHEY and CDR2 as SMNVEV (reference sequence). This CDR3 is 14 amino acids long.

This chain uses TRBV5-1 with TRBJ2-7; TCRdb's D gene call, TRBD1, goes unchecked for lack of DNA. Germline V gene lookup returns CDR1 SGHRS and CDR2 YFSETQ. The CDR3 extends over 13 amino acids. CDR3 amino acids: CASSYTTGDEQYF.

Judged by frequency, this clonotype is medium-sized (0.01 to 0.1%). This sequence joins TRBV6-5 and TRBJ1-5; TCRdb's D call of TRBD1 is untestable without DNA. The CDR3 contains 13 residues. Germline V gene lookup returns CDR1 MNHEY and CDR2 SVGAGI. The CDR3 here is CASSYGGAQPQHF.

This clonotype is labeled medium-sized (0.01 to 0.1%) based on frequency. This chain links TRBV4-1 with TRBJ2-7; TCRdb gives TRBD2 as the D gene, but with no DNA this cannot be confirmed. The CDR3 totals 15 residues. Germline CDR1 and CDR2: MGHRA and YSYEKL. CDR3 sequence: CASSQEEARTYEQYF.

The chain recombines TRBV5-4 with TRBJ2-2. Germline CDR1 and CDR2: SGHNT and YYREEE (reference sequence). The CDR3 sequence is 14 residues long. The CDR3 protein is CASSRSENTGELFF.

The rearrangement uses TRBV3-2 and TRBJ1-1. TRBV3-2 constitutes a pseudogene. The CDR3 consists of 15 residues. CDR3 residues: CASSLSLPMNTEAFF.

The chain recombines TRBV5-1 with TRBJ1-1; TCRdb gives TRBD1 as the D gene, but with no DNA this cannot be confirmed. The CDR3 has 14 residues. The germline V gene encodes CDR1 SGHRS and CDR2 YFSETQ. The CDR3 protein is CASSWPEDSTRAFF.

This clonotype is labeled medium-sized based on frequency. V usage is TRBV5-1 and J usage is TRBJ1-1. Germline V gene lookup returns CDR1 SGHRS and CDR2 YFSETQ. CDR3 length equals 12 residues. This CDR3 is CASSLDLTEAFF.

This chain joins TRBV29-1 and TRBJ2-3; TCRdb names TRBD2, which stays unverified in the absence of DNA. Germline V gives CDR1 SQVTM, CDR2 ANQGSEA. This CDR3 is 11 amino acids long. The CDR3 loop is CSVEGTRPGYF.

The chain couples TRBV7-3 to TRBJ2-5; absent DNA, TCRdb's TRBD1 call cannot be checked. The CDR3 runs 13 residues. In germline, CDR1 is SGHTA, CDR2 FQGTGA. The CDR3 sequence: CASSQGAQETQYF.

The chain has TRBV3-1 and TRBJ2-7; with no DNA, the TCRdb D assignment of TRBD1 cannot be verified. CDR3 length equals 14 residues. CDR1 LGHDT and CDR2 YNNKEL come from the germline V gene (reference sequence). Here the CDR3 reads CASSQGQGITEQYF.

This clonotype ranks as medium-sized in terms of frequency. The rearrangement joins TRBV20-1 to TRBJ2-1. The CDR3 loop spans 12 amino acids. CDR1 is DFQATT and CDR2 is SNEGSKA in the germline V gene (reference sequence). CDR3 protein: CSASGFLDEQFF.

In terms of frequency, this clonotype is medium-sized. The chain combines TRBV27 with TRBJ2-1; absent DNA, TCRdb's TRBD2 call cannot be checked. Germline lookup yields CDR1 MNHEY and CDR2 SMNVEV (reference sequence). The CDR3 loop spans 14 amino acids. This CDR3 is CASHPSGGYNEQFF.

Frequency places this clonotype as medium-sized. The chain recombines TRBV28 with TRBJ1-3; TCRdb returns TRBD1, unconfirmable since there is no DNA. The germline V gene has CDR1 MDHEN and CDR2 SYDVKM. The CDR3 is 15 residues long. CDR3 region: CASLEGAESGNTIYF.

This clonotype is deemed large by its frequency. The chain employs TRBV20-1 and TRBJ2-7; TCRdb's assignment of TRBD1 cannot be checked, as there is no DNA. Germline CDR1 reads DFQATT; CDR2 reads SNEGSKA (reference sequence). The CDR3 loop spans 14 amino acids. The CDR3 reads CSARPGQGAFEQYF.

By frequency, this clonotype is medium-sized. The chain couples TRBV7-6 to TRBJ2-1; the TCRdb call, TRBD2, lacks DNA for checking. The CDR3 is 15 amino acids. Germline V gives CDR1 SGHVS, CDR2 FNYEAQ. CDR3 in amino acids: CASSPGLEGNNEQFF. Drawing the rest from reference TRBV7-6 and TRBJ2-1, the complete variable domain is GAGVSQSPRYKVTKRGQDVALRCDPISGHVSLYWYRQALGQGPEFLTYFNYEAQQDKSGLPNDRFSAERPEGSISTLTIQRTEQRDSAMYRCASSPGLEGNNEQFFGPGTRLTVL.

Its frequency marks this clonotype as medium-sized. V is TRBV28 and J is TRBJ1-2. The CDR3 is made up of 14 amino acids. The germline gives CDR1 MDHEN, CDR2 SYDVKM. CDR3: CASSLAGEAYGYTF.

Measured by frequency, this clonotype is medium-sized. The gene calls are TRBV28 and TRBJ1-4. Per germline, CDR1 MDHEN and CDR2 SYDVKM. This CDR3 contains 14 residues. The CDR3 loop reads CASSLDATNEKLFF. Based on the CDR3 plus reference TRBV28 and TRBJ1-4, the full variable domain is DVKVTQSSRYLVKRTGEKVFLECVQDMDHENMFWYRQDPGLGLRLIYFSYDVKMKEKGDIPEGYSVSREKKERFSLILESASTNQTSMYLCASSLDATNEKLFFGSGTQLSVL.

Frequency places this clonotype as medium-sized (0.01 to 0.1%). The CDR3 is CASSLSWGPTGELFF. The rearrangement uses TRBV27 and TRBJ2-2; TCRdb gives TRBD1 as the D gene, but with no DNA this cannot be confirmed. CDR3 size: 15 residues. CDR1 and CDR2 (germline): MNHEY, SMNVEV (reference sequence).